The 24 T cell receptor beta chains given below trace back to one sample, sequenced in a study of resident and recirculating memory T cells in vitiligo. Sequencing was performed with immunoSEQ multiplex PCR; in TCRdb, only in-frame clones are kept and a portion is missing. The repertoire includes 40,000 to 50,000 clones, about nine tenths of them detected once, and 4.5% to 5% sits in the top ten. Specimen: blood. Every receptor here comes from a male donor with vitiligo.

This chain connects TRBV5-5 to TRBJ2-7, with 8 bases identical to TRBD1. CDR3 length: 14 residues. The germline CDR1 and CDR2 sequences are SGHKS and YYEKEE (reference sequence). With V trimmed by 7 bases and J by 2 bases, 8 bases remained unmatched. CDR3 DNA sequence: TGTGCCAGCCGTGCCGGACAGGGAGCCTACGAGCAGTACTTC. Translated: CASRAGQGAYEQYF.

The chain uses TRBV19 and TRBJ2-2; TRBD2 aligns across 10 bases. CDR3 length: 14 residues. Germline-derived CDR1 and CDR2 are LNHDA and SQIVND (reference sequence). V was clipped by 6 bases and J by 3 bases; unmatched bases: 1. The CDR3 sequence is CASRTSGHTGELFF. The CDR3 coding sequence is TGTGCCAGTAGGACTAGCGGGCACACCGGGGAGCTGTTTTTT. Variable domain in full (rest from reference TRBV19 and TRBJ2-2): DGGITQSPKYLFRKEGQNVTLSCEQNLNHDAMYWYRQDPGQGLRLIYYSQIVNDFQKGDIAEGYSVSREKKESFPLTVTSAQKNPTAFYLCASRTSGHTGELFFGEGSRLTVL.

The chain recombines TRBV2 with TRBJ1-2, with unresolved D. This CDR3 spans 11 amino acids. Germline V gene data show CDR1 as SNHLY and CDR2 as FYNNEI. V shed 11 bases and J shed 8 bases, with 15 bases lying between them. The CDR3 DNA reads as TGTGCCGGAAAGACGCAGGAAGGCTACACCTTC. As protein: CAGKTQEGYTF.

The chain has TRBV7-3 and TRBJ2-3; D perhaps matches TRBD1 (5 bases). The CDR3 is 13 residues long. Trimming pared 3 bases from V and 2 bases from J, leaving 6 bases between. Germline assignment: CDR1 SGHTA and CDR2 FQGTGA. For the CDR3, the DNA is TGTGCCAGCAGCTTTGGACACACAGATACGCAGTATTTT. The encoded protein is CASSFGHTDTQYF.

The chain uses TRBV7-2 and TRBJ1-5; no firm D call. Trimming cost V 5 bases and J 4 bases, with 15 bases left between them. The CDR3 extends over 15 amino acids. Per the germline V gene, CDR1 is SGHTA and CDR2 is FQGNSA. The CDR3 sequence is CASSPSSGSNQPQHF. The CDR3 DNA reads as TGTGCCAGCAGCCCCAGTTCCGGGTCGAATCAGCCCCAGCATTTT.

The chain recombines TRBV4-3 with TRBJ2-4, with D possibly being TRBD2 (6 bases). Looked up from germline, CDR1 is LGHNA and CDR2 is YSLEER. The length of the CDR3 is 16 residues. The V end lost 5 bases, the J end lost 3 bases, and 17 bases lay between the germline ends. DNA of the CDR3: TGCGCCAGCAGCGAAGTTGGGGGGTCTGGCAAAAACATTCAGTACTTC. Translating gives CASSEVGGSGKNIQYF.

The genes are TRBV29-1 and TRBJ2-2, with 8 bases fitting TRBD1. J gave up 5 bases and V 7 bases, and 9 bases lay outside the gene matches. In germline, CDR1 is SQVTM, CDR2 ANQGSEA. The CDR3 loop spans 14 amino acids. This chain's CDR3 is CSATSGGATGELFF. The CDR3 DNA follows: TGCAGCGCAACTTCAGGGGGCGCGACCGGGGAGCTGTTTTTT.

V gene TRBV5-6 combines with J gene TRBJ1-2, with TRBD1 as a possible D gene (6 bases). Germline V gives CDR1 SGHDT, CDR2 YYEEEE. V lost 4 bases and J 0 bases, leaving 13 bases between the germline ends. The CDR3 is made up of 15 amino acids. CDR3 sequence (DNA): TGTGCCAGCAGCCGCCGGGACACACCTAACTATGGCTACACCTTC. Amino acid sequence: CASSRRDTPNYGYTF. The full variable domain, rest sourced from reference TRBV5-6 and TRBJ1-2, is DAGVTQSPTHLIKTRGQQVTLRCSPKSGHDTVSWYQQALGQGPQFIFQYYEEEERQRGNFPDRFSGHQFPNYSSELNVNALLLGDSALYLCASSRRDTPNYGYTFGSGTRLTVV.

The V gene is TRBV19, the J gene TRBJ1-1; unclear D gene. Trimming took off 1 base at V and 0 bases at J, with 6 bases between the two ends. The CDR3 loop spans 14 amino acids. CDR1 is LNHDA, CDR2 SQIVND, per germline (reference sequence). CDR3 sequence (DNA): TGTGCCAGTAGTATAGCACAGATGAACACTGAAGCTTTCTTT. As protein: CASSIAQMNTEAFF.

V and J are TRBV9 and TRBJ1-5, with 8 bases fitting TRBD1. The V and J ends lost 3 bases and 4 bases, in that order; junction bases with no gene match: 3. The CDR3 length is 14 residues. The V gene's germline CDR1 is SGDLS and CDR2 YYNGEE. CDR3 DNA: TGTGCCAGCAGCGGGACAGGGTCAAATCAGCCCCAGCATTTT. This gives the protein CASSGTGSNQPQHF.

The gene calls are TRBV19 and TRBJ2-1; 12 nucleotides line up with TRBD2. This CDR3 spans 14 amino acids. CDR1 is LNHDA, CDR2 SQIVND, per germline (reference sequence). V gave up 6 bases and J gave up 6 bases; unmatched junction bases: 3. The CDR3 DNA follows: TGTGCCAGTAGGCTAGCGGGGGGGCGCAATGAGCAGTTCTTC. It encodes CASRLAGGRNEQFF.

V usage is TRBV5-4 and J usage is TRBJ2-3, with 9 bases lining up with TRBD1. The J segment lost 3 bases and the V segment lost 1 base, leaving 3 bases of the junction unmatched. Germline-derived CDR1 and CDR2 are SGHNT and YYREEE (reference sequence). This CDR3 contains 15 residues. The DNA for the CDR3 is TGTGCCAGCAGCTTGCGGGACAGGGTGACAGATACGCAGTATTTT. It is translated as CASSLRDRVTDTQYF.

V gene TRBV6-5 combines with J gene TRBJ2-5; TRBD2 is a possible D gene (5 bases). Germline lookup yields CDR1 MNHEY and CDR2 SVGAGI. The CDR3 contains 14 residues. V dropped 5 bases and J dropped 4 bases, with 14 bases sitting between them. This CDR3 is CASSREIGRETQYF. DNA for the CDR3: TGTGCCAGCAGTCGTGAGATAGGGAGAGAGACCCAGTACTTC.

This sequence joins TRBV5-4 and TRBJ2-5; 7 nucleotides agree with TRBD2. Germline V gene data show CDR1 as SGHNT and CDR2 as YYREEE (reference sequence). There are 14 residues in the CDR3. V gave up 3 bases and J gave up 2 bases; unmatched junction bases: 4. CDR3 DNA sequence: TGTGCCAGCAGCTCTGGAGCGGGGCAAGAGACCCAGTACTTC. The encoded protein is CASSSGAGQETQYF.

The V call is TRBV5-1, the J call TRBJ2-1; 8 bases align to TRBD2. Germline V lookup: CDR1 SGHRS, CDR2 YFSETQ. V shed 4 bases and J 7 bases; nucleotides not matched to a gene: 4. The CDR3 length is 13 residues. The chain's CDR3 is CASSLTSVNEQFF. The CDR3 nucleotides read TGCGCCAGCAGCCTGACTAGCGTGAATGAGCAGTTCTTC.

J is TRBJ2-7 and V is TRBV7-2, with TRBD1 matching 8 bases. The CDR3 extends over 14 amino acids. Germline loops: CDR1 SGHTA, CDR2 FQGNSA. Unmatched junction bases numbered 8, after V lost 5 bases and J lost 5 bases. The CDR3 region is CASSRRDRPHEQYF. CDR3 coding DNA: TGTGCCAGCAGCCGCCGGGACAGGCCCCACGAGCAGTACTTC.

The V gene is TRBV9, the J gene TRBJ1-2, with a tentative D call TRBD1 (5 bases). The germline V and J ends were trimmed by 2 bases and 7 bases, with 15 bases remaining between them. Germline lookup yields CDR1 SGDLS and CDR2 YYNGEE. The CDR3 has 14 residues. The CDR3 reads CASSVSQGWGGYTF. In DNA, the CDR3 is TGTGCCAGCAGCGTTAGCCAGGGTTGGGGTGGCTACACCTTC.

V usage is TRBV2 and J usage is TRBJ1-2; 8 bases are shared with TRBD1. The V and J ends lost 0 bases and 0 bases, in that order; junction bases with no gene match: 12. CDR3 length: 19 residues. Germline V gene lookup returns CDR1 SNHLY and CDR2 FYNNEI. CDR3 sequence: CASSEAGPGQATTNYGYTF. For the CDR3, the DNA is TGTGCCAGCAGTGAAGCGGGGCCGGGACAGGCAACGACTAACTATGGCTACACCTTC.

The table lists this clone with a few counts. The CDR3 reads CASSSIQGWVEQYF. The CDR3 bases are TGTGCCAGCAGCTCCATTCAGGGATGGGTCGAGCAGTACTTC. The genes are TRBV7-9 and TRBJ2-7; possibly TRBD1 for D (5 bases). The germline V gene has CDR1 SEHNR and CDR2 FQNEAQ (reference sequence). V was pared by 4 bases and J by 6 bases, with 16 bases between. CDR3 size: 14 residues.

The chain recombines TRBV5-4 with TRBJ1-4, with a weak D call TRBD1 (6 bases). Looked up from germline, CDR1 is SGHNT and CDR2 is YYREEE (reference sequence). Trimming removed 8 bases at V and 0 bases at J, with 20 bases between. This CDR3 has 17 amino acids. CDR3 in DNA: TGTGCCAGTCACCGGGACACCGCGATTGCAACTAATGAAAAACTGTTTTTT. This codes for CASHRDTAIATNEKLFF.

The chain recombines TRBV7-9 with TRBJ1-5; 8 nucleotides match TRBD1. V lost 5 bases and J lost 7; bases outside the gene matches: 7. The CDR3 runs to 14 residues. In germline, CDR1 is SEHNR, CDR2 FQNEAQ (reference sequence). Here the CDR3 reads CASSPGGSGQPQHF. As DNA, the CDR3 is TGTGCCAGCAGCCCAGGGGGCTCGGGGCAGCCCCAGCATTTT.

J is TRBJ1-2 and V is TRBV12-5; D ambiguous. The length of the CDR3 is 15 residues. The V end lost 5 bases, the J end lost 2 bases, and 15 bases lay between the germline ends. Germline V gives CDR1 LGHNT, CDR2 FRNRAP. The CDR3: CASGPDGERNYGYTF. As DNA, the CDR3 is TGTGCTAGTGGTCCCGACGGGGAGAGGAACTATGGCTACACCTTC.

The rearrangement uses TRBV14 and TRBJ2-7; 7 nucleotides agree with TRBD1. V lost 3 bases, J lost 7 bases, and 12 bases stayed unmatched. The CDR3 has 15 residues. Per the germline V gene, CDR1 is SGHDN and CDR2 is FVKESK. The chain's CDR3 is CASSHFTGVPWEQYF. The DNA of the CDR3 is TGTGCCAGCAGCCACTTTACAGGGGTTCCCTGGGAGCAGTACTTC.

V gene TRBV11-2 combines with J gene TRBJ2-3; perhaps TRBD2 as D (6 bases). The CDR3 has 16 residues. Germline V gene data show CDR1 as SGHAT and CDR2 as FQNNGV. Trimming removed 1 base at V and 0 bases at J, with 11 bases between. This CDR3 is CASSLVGGASTDTQYF. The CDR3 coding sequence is TGTGCCAGCAGCTTAGTTGGCGGGGCCAGCACAGATACGCAGTATTTT.